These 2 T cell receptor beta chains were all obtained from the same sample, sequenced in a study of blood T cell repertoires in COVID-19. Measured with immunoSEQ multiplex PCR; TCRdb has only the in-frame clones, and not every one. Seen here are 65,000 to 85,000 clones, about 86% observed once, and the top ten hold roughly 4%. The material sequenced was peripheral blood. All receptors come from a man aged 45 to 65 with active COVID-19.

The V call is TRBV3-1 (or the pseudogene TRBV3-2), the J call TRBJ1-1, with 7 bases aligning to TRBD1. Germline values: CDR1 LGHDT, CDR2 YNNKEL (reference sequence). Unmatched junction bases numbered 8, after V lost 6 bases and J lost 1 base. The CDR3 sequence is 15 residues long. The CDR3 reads CASRRSGQRNTEAFF. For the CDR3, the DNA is TGTGCCAGCAGACGTTCGGGACAGCGGAACACTGAAGCTTTCTTT.

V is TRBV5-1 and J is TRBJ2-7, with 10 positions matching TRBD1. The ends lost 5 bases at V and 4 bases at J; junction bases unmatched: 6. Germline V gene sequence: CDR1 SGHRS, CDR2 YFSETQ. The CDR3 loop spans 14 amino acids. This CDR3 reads CASSFDRGRYEQYF. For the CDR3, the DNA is TGCGCCAGCAGTTTCGACAGGGGGCGGTACGAGCAGTACTTC.